Listed here are 29 T cell receptor beta chains from one sample, sequenced in a study of shared clonotypes between healthy human individuals (dated by TCRdb to the early 2020s). Libraries were made using the immunoSEQ multiplex PCR assay. TCRdb holds this immuneACCESS table with in-frame rearrangements only. Some clones are missing; in checked studies, unresolved V genes explain under half, and the rest has no known cause. Counted in this sample were 950,000 to 1,200,000 clones; 70% to 80% of them appeared once. 0.89% of the sample goes to the ten largest clones. The sample was memory CD4+ T cells from PBMCs. Sample cell subset or site, as interpreted from the label and publication: CD45RA-negative fraction. Every receptor here comes from a young man in good health. Some clones in this sample may be carry-over from other donors' samples.

This clone was seen a handful of times. J is TRBJ1-5 and V is TRBV7-8; no firm D call. The ends were cut back, 5 bases at V and 0 bases at J, with 11 bases in the middle. Germline assignment: CDR1 SGHVS and CDR2 FQNEAQ. The CDR3 is 15 amino acids. In DNA form, the CDR3 reads TGTGCCAGCAGCCCCGTGGGCCTTAGCAATCAGCCCCAGCATTTT. Its protein product is CASSPVGLSNQPQHF.

A few counts support this clone. The CDR3 loop reads CAWSVTSGGEQFF. The CDR3 DNA reads as TGTGCCTGGAGTGTTACTAGCGGGGGGGAGCAGTTCTTC. The chain recombines TRBV30 with TRBJ2-1; 12 nucleotides agree with TRBD2. The trim removed 0 bases at V and 10 bases at J, leaving 1 base unmatched. Germline V lookup: CDR1 GTSNPN, CDR2 SVGIG (reference sequence). This CDR3 contains 13 residues.

This chain uses TRBV7-2 with TRBJ2-1; D possibly uses TRBD1 or TRBD2 (5 bases each). Between the trimmed V and J ends, which lost 5 bases and 2 bases, there was a span of 13 bases. This CDR3 contains 15 residues. Looked up from germline, CDR1 is SGHTA and CDR2 is FQGNSA. The CDR3 DNA sequence: TGTGCCAGCAGCGCACGGGACGGAGCCTACAATGAGCAGTTCTTC. Protein sequence: CASSARDGAYNEQFF. Filled out from reference TRBV7-2 and TRBJ2-1, the complete variable domain reads GAGVSQSPSNKVTEKGKDVELRCDPISGHTALYWYRQSLGQGLEFLIYFQGNSAPDKSGLPSDRFSAERTGGSVSTLTIQRTQQEDSAVYLCASSARDGAYNEQFFGPGTRLTVL.

This clone has more than one count but fewer than ten. The gene calls are TRBV5-6 and TRBJ2-3; tentatively, D is TRBD1 or TRBD2 (5 bases each). V lost 3 bases, J lost 1 base, and 18 bases lay in between. This CDR3 contains 17 residues. Germline V gives CDR1 SGHDT, CDR2 YYEEEE. CDR3 DNA sequence: TGTGCCAGCAGCTGGGGACCACATTACGACGGCACAGATACGCAGTATTTT. The encoded protein is CASSWGPHYDGTDTQYF.

This clone was counted many times. Other nucleotide sequences in the sample specify the same CDR3. The chain joins TRBV6-6 to TRBJ1-1; no definite D call. CDR3 length: 16 residues. Trimming removed 0 bases from V and 1 base from J, with 12 bases in between. The germline CDR1 and CDR2 sequences are MNHNY and SVGAGI (reference sequence). The CDR3 sequence: CASSYSGGGPNTEAFF. Written as DNA, the CDR3 is TGTGCCAGCAGTTACTCGGGCGGAGGACCGAACACTGAAGCTTTCTTT.

The chain joins TRBV29-1 to TRBJ1-1; no clear D gene. The CDR3 consists of 13 residues. In germline, CDR1 is SQVTM, CDR2 ANQGSEA. Trimming shortened V by 6 bases and J by 1 base, and 12 bases separated the two germline ends. The CDR3 coding sequence is TGCAGCGTCTATGGACGAGCGAACACTGAAGCTTTCTTT. This encodes CSVYGRANTEAFF. Filled out from reference TRBV29-1 and TRBJ1-1, the complete variable domain reads SAVISQKPSRDICQRGTSLTIQCQVDSQVTMMFWYRQQPGQSLTLIATANQGSEATYESGFVIDKFPISRPNLTFSTLTVSNMSPEDSSIYLCSVYGRANTEAFFGQGTRLTVV.

This rearrangement joins TRBV5-6 to TRBJ1-2; D not certain. V lost 0 bases and J 7 bases, leaving 13 bases between the germline ends. CDR1 SGHDT and CDR2 YYEEEE come from the germline V gene. The CDR3 loop spans 14 amino acids. The CDR3 DNA reads TGTGCCAGCAGCTTGGAACGGCGAAAGACTGGCTACACCTTC. Its protein product is CASSLERRKTGYTF.

The rearrangement joins TRBV19 to TRBJ2-1; weak D call: TRBD1 (6 bases). Germline CDR1 reads LNHDA; CDR2 reads SQIVND (reference sequence). V lost 6 bases, J lost 5 bases, and 17 bases lay in between. The CDR3 length is 15 residues. The chain's CDR3 is CASRGQSPSNNEQFF. The CDR3 nucleotides read TGTGCCAGTAGAGGACAGTCGCCATCCAACAATGAGCAGTTCTTC.

This chain connects TRBV9 to TRBJ2-5, with 7 positions matching TRBD1. The V and J ends lost 4 bases and 5 bases, in that order; junction bases with no gene match: 8. The CDR3 consists of 14 residues. Germline CDR1 and CDR2: SGDLS and YYNGEE. The CDR3 DNA follows: TGTGCCAGCAGCCCCGGGACAGAACAGGAGACCCAGTACTTC. Its translation: CASSPGTEQETQYF.

The chain joins TRBV29-1 to TRBJ2-3; D unresolved. Trimming removed 7 bases at V and 2 bases at J, with 4 bases between. The CDR3 spans 10 residues. Per germline, CDR1 SQVTM and CDR2 ANQGSEA. CDR3 bases: TGCAGCGAGGACACAGATACGCAGTATTTT. Its protein is CSEDTDTQYF.

The CDR3 DNA reads as TGTGCCTGGGGTAGCACAGATACGCAGTATTTT. It specifies CAWGSTDTQYF. This chain uses TRBV30 with TRBJ2-3; D is uncertain. This CDR3 spans 11 amino acids. Trimming took 5 bases from V and 0 from J, leaving 3 bases between them. From germline, CDR1 is GTSNPN and CDR2 SVGIG (reference sequence).

This chain connects TRBV28 to TRBJ2-5, with D possibly TRBD2 on 5 matching bases. CDR1 and CDR2 (germline): MDHEN, SYDVKM. Trimming removed 6 bases from V and 1 base from J, with 12 bases in between. The CDR3 spans 14 residues. DNA for the CDR3: TGTGCCAGCAGCCCCGGAGGTGTCCAAGAGACCCAGTACTTC. It yields the protein CASSPGGVQETQYF.

The chain recombines TRBV7-8 with TRBJ2-7; a weak D match, TRBD1 (6 bases). The CDR3 length is 15 residues. Trimming left V 5 bases short and J 4 bases short, with 18 bases between. Germline assignment: CDR1 SGHVS and CDR2 FQNEAQ. The CDR3 sequence is CASSPKGVREYEQYF. CDR3 sequence (DNA): TGTGCCAGCAGCCCAAAGGGGGTCAGGGAGTACGAGCAGTACTTC.

The chain is built from TRBV18 and TRBJ2-5, with D perhaps TRBD2 (6 bases). In germline, CDR1 is KGHSH, CDR2 LQKENI. The CDR3 is made up of 15 amino acids. V lost 3 bases and J lost 3, with 14 bases in between. The DNA of the CDR3 is TGTGCCAGCTCACCCTCCCTCGGCGGGGAAGAGACCCAGTACTTC. Protein product: CASSPSLGGEETQYF.

In this sample, this clone turned up many times. V gene TRBV27 combines with J gene TRBJ2-2; a possible D gene is TRBD2 (6 bases). The V end lost 6 bases, the J end lost 4 bases, and 21 bases lay between the germline ends. The length of the CDR3 is 17 residues. CDR1 MNHEY and CDR2 SMNVEV come from the germline V gene (reference sequence). CDR3 residues: CASRDGRTHPSTGELFF. The CDR3 bases are TGTGCCAGCAGGGATGGGAGGACGCACCCTTCCACCGGGGAGCTGTTTTTT.

V is TRBV28 and J is TRBJ2-3; 9 positions agree with TRBD2. Germline lookup yields CDR1 MDHEN and CDR2 SYDVKM. J gave up 1 base and V 4 bases, and 3 bases lay outside the gene matches. This CDR3 has 15 residues. CDR3 sequence reads: CASSSAGGRTDTQYF. CDR3 DNA: TGTGCCAGCAGTTCAGCGGGAGGCCGCACAGATACGCAGTATTTT. The full variable domain, with the rest looked up from reference TRBV28 and TRBJ2-3, is DVKVTQSSRYLVKRTGEKVFLECVQDMDHENMFWYRQDPGLGLRLIYFSYDVKMKEKGDIPEGYSVSREKKERFSLILESASTNQTSMYLCASSSAGGRTDTQYFGPGTRLTVL.

This rearrangement joins TRBV4-1 to TRBJ2-5, with TRBD2 matching over 8 bases. Trimming at V came to 4 bases and at J to 5 bases, leaving 12 bases not matched to a gene. Germline lookup yields CDR1 MGHRA and CDR2 YSYEKL. This CDR3 has 16 amino acids. The CDR3 is CASSRSSAGGRETQYF. CDR3 sequence (DNA): TGCGCCAGCAGCCGAAGTAGCGCGGGGGGTAGGGAGACCCAGTACTTC.

The chain uses TRBV7-2 and TRBJ1-5; 7 nucleotides agree with TRBD1. Germline V CDR1 and CDR2: SGHTA, FQGNSA. V lost 4 bases and J lost 4; bases outside the gene matches: 7. CDR3 size: 15 residues. CDR3 amino acids: CASSSRQGLNQPQHF. The DNA for the CDR3 is TGTGCCAGCAGCTCTCGACAGGGCCTTAATCAGCCCCAGCATTTT.

V is TRBV18 and J is TRBJ1-1; weak D call: TRBD1 (6 bases). This CDR3 contains 14 residues. Germline V CDR1 and CDR2: KGHSH, LQKENI. V lost 5 bases and J 3 bases, leaving 13 bases between the germline ends. The CDR3 protein is CASSIQGIHTEAFF. CDR3 nucleotides: TGTGCCAGCTCAATACAGGGAATTCACACTGAAGCTTTCTTT. The full variable domain, rest sourced from reference TRBV18 and TRBJ1-1, is NAGVMQNPRHLVRRRGQEARLRCSPMKGHSHVYWYRQLPEEGLKFMVYLQKENIIDESGMPKERFSAEFPKEGPSILRIQQVVRGDSAAYFCASSIQGIHTEAFFGQGTRLTVV.

The chain combines TRBV6-6 with TRBJ1-1; D not certain. From germline, CDR1 is MNHNY and CDR2 SVGAGI (reference sequence). Trimming removed 4 bases at V and 3 bases at J, with 12 bases between. The CDR3 runs 14 residues. The CDR3, as DNA: TGTGCCAGCAGTTTTTCGCCTAGGGACACTGAAGCTTTCTTT. As protein: CASSFSPRDTEAFF.

As to this clone: Additional DNA sequences in this sample encode the identical CDR3. The J gene is TRBJ2-5, the V gene TRBV18; D is unclear. The CDR3 is 13 residues long. Germline lookup yields CDR1 KGHSH and CDR2 LQKENI. Trimming took 2 bases from V and 3 from J, leaving 7 bases between them. This chain's CDR3 is CASSPGQEETQYF. CDR3 nucleotide sequence: TGTGCCAGCTCACCAGGGCAGGAAGAGACCCAGTACTTC.

V and J are TRBV11-2 and TRBJ2-3, with a weak D call TRBD2 (5 bases). The ends were cut back, 5 bases at V and 0 bases at J, with 15 bases in the middle. There are 16 residues in the CDR3. Germline assignment: CDR1 SGHAT and CDR2 FQNNGV. CDR3 loop: CASSRKGSTSTDTQYF. The CDR3 DNA follows: TGTGCCAGCAGCCGGAAAGGGAGCACTAGCACAGATACGCAGTATTTT.

This clone was counted a single time. This chain connects TRBV10-3 to TRBJ2-5; 10 nucleotides agree with TRBD1. The J call is uncertain, as TRBJ2-7 better fits the DNA end. In germline, CDR1 is ENHRY, CDR2 SYGVKD. This CDR3 spans 17 amino acids. The CDR3 nucleotides are TGTGCCATCAGCCAGCCCCGTCGGGACAGGGGAACCTACGAGCAGTACTTC. Translated: CAISQPRRDRGTYEQYF.

This sequence joins TRBV19 and TRBJ2-1, with TRBD1 identical over 9 bases. The germline V gene has CDR1 LNHDA and CDR2 SQIVND (reference sequence). The CDR3 totals 17 residues. The V and J ends lost 8 bases and 2 bases, in that order; junction bases with no gene match: 13. The CDR3 nucleotides are TGTGCCAGTCAGGGACAGGGTAGGGAGGCTGCCTACAATGAGCAGTTCTTC. Translated, it gives CASQGQGREAAYNEQFF.

This rearrangement joins TRBV14 to TRBJ2-7; weak D call: TRBD1 (6 bases). The germline gives CDR1 SGHDN, CDR2 FVKESK. V was shortened by 6 bases and J by 1 base, with 10 bases between the two germline ends. The CDR3 contains 13 residues. The CDR3 DNA reads TGTGCCAGCAGGTTTACAGGGTCCTACGAGCAGTACTTC. It specifies CASRFTGSYEQYF.

The chain has TRBV7-9 and TRBJ1-2, with a possible D match to TRBD1 (6 bases). CDR3 length: 13 residues. V was clipped by 3 bases and J by 4 bases, with 9 bases between them. CDR1 and CDR2 (germline): SEHNR, FQNEAQ (reference sequence). The CDR3 nucleotides are TGTGCCAGCAGCTTCACAGGGTTCTATGGCTACACCTTC. This encodes CASSFTGFYGYTF.

Comment on this clone: One end of the junction varies from germline; a read error may be responsible. The chain joins TRBV7-9 to TRBJ1-6; D not resolved. Germline CDR1 and CDR2: SEHNR and FQNEAQ (reference sequence). This CDR3 is 13 amino acids long. CDR3 sequence: CASSLSFNSPLHF. CDR3 DNA sequence: TGTGCCAGCAGCTTATCCTTTAATTCACCCCTCCACTTT.

This chain joins TRBV7-2 and TRBJ2-1; TRBD1 is a possible D gene (5 bases). V lost 5 bases to trimming and J lost 3 bases, with 8 bases between them. The CDR3 is 13 residues long. Germline V gives CDR1 SGHTA, CDR2 FQGNSA. In DNA, the CDR3 is TGTGCCAGCAGCCCCGACAGCTACAATGAGCAGTTCTTC. Its protein is CASSPDSYNEQFF.

This clone was detected ten times or more. The rearrangement links TRBV7-9 to TRBJ2-1; 7 positions match TRBD2. Germline V CDR1 and CDR2: SEHNR, FQNEAQ (reference sequence). The CDR3 has 14 residues. The V and J ends lost 5 bases and 9 bases, in that order; junction bases with no gene match: 10. As DNA, the CDR3 is TGTGCCAGCAGCACCGGGACTACGAGCGTTGAGCAGTTCTTC. Translated, it gives CASSTGTTSVEQFF.